These T cell receptor beta chains were read from a single sample in a study of persistence of HIV-infected CD4 T cells. For these TCRs, the target antigens are not known. Repertoires were generated with immunoSEQ multiplex PCR, while TCRdb's copy carries only in-frame clones and drops some. The data contain about 19,000 clones, more than 55% of them singletons. The specimen was CD4+ T cells sorted from PBMCs after 18-hour stimulation, collected from a patient who received antiretroviral therapy. These receptors were taken from an adult woman with HIV who was CMV-seropositive. Both conserved end residues are part of each CDR3. The order of the fields is J gene, D gene, V gene, clone size, CDR3 protein, CDR3 DNA. D genes are given only for firm matches. Where a row states a size, it is once, few, many or the class of an expanded clone; other rows omit it.

TRBJ1-5 NA TRBV27 once CASSLFGGGQPQHF TGTGCCAGCAGTTTATTCGGGGGAGGGCAGCCCCAGCATTTT
TRBJ2-2 NA TRBV19 NA CASSTETAGELFF TGTGCCAGTAGCACCGAGACAGCCGGGGAGCTGTTTTTT
TRBJ1-5 TRBD1 TRBV7-8 few CASSLGTGVLEQPQHF TGTGCCAGCAGCTTAGGGACAGGGGTTCTCGAACAGCCCCAGCATTTT
TRBJ1-2 NA TRBV12-3/TRBV12-4 NA CASTPLGTAPTF TGTGCCAGCACCCCCTTGGGGACCGCCCCCACCTTC
TRBJ2-2 NA TRBV5-4 NA CASSSPGINTGELFF TGTGCCAGCAGCTCCCCGGGGATCAACACCGGGGAGCTGTTTTTT
TRBJ2-1 NA TRBV5-1 NA CASSFSTVSGGQFF TGCGCCAGCAGCTTTTCTACTGTCTCCGGGGGGCAGTTCTTC
TRBJ1-3 TRBD1 TRBV5-1 few CASSPDRGGNTIYF TGCGCCAGCAGCCCTGACAGGGGTGGGAACACCATATATTTT
TRBJ1-1 NA TRBV5-1 once CASSGGGVVNTEAFF TGCGCCAGCAGCGGTGGGGGGGTGGTGAACACTGAAGCTTTCTTT
TRBJ1-4 TRBD1 TRBV19 NA CASSQTGAPNEKLFF TGTGCCAGTAGCCAAACAGGGGCCCCTAATGAAAAACTGTTTTTT
TRBJ1-6 TRBD1 TRBV27 NA CASSLFATGGFGSPLHF TGTGCCAGCAGTTTATTCGCGACAGGGGGCTTCGGTTCACCCCTCCACTTT
TRBJ1-2 NA TRBV6-5 NA CASQAGYYGYTF TGTGCCAGCCAAGCAGGGTACTATGGCTACACCTTC
TRBJ1-2 NA TRBV3-1/TRBV3-2 NA CASSGKGRGDYGYTF TGTGCCAGCAGCGGTAAGGGTAGGGGAGACTATGGCTACACCTTC
TRBJ2-6 NA TRBV19 few CASSKDRRGTGANVLTF TGTGCCAGTAGCAAAGACAGAAGAGGAACTGGGGCCAACGTCCTGACTTTC
TRBJ1-1 NA TRBV3-1/TRBV3-2 NA CASSQVGENTEAFF TGTGCCAGCAGCCAAGTTGGGGAGAACACTGAAGCTTTCTTT
TRBJ2-1 TRBD2 TRBV3-1/TRBV3-2 once CASSHSGTSGNNEQFF TGTGCCAGCAGCCACAGCGGGACTAGCGGAAACAATGAGCAGTTCTTC
TRBJ1-4 NA TRBV6-5 NA CASTWDFRPEKLFF TGTGCCAGCACCTGGGACTTTCGCCCTGAAAAACTGTTTTTT
TRBJ1-6 NA TRBV7-9 NA CASSLDGSPLHF TGTGCCAGCAGCTTAGATGGTTCACCCCTCCACTTT
TRBJ1-3 NA TRBV5-1 NA CASSLAIQGTTIYF TGCGCCAGCAGCTTGGCCATTCAAGGGACGACCATATATTTT
TRBJ1-2 NA TRBV19 medium-sized CASSIDAGMRGYTF TGTGCCAGTAGTATAGACGCAGGGATGAGGGGCTACACCTTC
TRBJ1-2 TRBD1 TRBV6-5 few CASRWTGPYGYTF TGTGCCAGCAGATGGACAGGGCCCTATGGCTACACCTTC
TRBJ1-4 NA TRBV6-5 NA CASSRTGGEGEKLFF TGTGCCAGCAGTCGTACTGGGGGTGAGGGTGAAAAACTGTTTTTT
TRBJ2-5 TRBD1 TRBV6-5 NA CASRGTEGTQYF TGTGCCAGCAGGGGGACAGAAGGGACCCAGTACTTC
TRBJ1-2 NA TRBV5-1 few CASSLGGTGVNHGYTF TGCGCCAGCAGCTTGGGAGGAACTGGGGTTAACCATGGCTACACCTTC
TRBJ1-1 NA TRBV2 NA CASSESWRQNTEAFF TGTGCCAGCAGTGAATCATGGCGACAGAACACTGAAGCTTTCTTT
TRBJ1-6 NA TRBV7-8 once CASSPSRDSPLHF TGTGCCAGCAGCCCCTCTAGAGATTCACCCCTCCACTTT
TRBJ1-1 NA TRBV6-5 NA CASSSNTEAFF TGTGCCAGCAGTTCGAACACTGAAGCTTTCTTT
TRBJ1-5 TRBD1 TRBV27 NA CASSPGTGPPGVQPQHF TGTGCCAGCAGTCCGGGGACAGGGCCCCCCGGCGTACAGCCCCAGCATTTT
TRBJ2-2 NA TRBV5-1 NA CASSRSGSANTGELFF TGCGCCAGCAGCCGTTCTGGAAGCGCGAACACCGGGGAGCTGTTTTTT
TRBJ1-5 NA TRBV19 once CASSIRRGNQPQHF TGTGCCAGTAGTATCCGCAGGGGCAATCAGCCCCAGCATTTT
TRBJ1-1 TRBD1 TRBV27 few CATAQGSHTEAFF TGTGCCACCGCACAGGGGTCACACACTGAAGCTTTCTTT
TRBJ2-1 TRBD2 TRBV7-7 NA CASSLAGAGGYNEQFF TGTGCTAGCAGCTTAGCCGGGGCGGGGGGCTACAATGAGCAGTTCTTC
TRBJ2-5 NA TRBV11-3 NA CASSLVQETQYF TGTGCCAGCAGCTTAGTCCAAGAGACCCAGTACTTC
TRBJ2-7 NA TRBV5-1 NA CASSLPEIYEQYF TGCGCCAGCAGCTTACCAGAGATCTACGAGCAGTACTTC
TRBJ2-1 NA TRBV2 NA CASILSNRDNEQFF TGTGCCAGCATCCTTTCAAACAGGGACAATGAGCAGTTCTTC
TRBJ2-1 NA TRBV6-5 NA CASSTPSLGGNEQFF TGTGCCAGCAGCACACCTTCCTTGGGGGGCAATGAGCAGTTCTTC
TRBJ1-2 NA TRBV11-1 once CASSSQLGTKYGYTF TGTGCCAGCAGCTCCCAGTTAGGGACGAAGTATGGCTACACCTTC
TRBJ1-2 TRBD1 TRBV5-4 NA CASSFRDSSSGVF TGTGCCAGCAGCTTCCGGGACAGCTCATCGGGCGTCTTC
TRBJ1-2 NA TRBV18 few CASSPQGRSEGYTF TGTGCCAGCTCACCACAGGGAAGATCGGAGGGCTACACCTTC
TRBJ1-3 NA TRBV9 medium-sized CASSVVGQGSPGNTIYF TGTGCCAGCAGCGTAGTGGGGCAGGGATCGCCTGGAAACACCATATATTTT
TRBJ1-5 NA TRBV5-1 NA CASSLDGNLNQPQHF TGCGCCAGCAGCTTGGACGGGAACCTAAATCAGCCCCAGCATTTT
TRBJ1-6 NA TRBV2 NA CASSEGQFNSPLHF TGTGCCAGCAGTGAGGGGCAGTTTAATTCACCCCTCCACTTT
TRBJ2-5 TRBD2 TRBV10-1 once CASSGSREVETQYF TGCGCCAGCAGTGGCTCCCGGGAGGTAGAGACCCAGTACTTC
TRBJ1-6 NA TRBV4-1 NA CASSQEARARHSPLHF TGCGCCAGCAGCCAAGAAGCGAGGGCCCGACATTCACCCCTCCACTTT
TRBJ2-5 TRBD2 TRBV5-1 NA CASSARLAGGQETQYF TGCGCCAGCAGCGCAAGACTAGCGGGGGGGCAAGAGACCCAGTACTTC
TRBJ1-2 TRBD1 TRBV18 NA CASSPERTGGHGYTF TGTGCCAGCTCACCTGAACGGACAGGGGGACATGGCTACACCTTC
TRBJ1-3 NA TRBV5-1 few CASSTSGVSGNTIYF TGCGCCAGCAGCACGTCCGGGGTATCTGGAAACACCATATATTTT
TRBJ2-5 NA TRBV24-1 once CATSPSTGSLETQYF TGTGCCACCAGTCCCTCGACAGGATCTTTAGAGACCCAGTACTTC